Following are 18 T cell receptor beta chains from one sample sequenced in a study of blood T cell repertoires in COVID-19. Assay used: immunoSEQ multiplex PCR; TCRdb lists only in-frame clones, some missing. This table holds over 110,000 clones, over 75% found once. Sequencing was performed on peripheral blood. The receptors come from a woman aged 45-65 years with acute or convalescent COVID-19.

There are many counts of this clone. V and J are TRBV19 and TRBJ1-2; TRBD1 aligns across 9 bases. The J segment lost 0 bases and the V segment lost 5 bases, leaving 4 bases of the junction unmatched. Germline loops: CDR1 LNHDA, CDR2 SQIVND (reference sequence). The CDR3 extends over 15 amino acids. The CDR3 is CASSWGQGANYGYTF. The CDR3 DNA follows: TGTGCCAGTAGTTGGGGACAGGGAGCTAACTATGGCTACACCTTC.

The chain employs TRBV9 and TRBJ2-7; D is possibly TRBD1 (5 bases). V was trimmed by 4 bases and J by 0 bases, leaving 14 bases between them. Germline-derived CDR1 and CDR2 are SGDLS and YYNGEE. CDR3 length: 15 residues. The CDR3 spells CASSPLGAISYEQYF. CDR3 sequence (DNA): TGTGCCAGCAGCCCCTTAGGGGCGATCTCCTACGAGCAGTACTTC.

The DNA for the CDR3 is TGTGCCAGCAGCCAATTGACGCCGGAGGCAGATACGCAGTATTTT. It codes for CASSQLTPEADTQYF. V usage is TRBV3-1 (or the pseudogene TRBV3-2) and J usage is TRBJ2-3; TRBD2 is a possible D gene (5 bases). Trimming left V 2 bases short and J 4 bases short, with 13 bases between. Germline CDR1 is LGHDT and CDR2 is YNNKEL (reference sequence). The CDR3 length is 15 residues.

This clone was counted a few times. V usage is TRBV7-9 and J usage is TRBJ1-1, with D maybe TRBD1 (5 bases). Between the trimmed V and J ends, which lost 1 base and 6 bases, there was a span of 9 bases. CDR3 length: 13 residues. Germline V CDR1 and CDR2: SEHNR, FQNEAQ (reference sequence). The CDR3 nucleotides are TGTGCCAGCAGCTTAGTCGCAGGGTCTGAAGCTTTCTTT. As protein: CASSLVAGSEAFF.

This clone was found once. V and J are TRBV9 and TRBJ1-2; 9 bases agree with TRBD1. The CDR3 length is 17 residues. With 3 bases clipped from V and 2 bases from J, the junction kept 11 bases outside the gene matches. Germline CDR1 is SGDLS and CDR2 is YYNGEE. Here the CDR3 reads CASSDGTGILRNYGYTF. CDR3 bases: TGTGCCAGCAGCGATGGGACAGGGATCCTTAGGAACTATGGCTACACCTTC.

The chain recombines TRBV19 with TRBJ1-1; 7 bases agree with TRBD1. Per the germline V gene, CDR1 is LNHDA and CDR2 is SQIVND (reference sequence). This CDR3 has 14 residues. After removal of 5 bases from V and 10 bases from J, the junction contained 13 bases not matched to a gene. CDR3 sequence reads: CASSLQGGFASAFF. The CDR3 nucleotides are TGTGCCAGTAGTCTGCAGGGGGGCTTCGCGTCAGCTTTCTTT.

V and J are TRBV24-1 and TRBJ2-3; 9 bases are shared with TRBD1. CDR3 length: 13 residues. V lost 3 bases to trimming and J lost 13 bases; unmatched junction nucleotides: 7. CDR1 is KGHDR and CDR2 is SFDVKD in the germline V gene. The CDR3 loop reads CATSDPGTGREYF. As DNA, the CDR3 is TGTGCCACCAGTGATCCCGGGACAGGGAGGGAGTATTTT.

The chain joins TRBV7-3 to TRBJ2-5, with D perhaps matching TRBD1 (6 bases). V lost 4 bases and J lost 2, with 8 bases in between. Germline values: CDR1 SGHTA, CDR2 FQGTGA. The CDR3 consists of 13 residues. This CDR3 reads CASSSDRQETQYF. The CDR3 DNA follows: TGTGCCAGCAGCTCCGACAGGCAAGAGACCCAGTACTTC.

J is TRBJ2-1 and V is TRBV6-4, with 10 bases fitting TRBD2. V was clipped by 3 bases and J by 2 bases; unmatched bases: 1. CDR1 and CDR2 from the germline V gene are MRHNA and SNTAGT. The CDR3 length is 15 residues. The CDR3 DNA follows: TGTGCCAGCAGTGAGAGCGGGGGGGCCTACAATGAGCAGTTCTTC. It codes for CASSESGGAYNEQFF.

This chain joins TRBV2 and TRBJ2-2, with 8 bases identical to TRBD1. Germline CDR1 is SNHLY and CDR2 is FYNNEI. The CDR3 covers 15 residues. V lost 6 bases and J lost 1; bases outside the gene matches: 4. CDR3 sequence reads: CASRTGTGNTGELFF. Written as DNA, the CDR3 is TGTGCCAGCAGAACCGGGACAGGGAACACCGGGGAGCTGTTTTTT.

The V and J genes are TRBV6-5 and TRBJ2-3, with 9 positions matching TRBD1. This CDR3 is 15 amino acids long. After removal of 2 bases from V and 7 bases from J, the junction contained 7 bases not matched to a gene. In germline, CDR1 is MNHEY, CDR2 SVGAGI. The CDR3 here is CASSYGQGHMYTQYF. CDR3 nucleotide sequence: TGTGCCAGCAGTTACGGACAGGGGCATATGTATACGCAGTATTTT.

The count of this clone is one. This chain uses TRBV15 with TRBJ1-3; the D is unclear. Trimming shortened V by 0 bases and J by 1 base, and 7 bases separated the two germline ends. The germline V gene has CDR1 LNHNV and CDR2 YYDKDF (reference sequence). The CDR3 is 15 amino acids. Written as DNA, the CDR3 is TGTGCCACCAGCAGAGACGGCGGTTCTGGAAACACCATATATTTT. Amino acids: CATSRDGGSGNTIYF.

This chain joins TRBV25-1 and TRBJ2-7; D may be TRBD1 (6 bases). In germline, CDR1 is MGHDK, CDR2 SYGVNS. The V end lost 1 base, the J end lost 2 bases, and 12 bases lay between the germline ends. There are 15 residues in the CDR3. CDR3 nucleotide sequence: TGTGCCAGCAGTGAATCGGCCAGGGGAGCCTACGAGCAGTACTTC. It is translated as CASSESARGAYEQYF.

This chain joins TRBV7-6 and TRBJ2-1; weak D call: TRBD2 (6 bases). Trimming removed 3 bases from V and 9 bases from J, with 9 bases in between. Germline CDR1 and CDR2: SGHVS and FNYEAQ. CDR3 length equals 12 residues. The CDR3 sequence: CASSLQGGEQFF. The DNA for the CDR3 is TGTGCCAGCAGCTTGCAGGGAGGTGAGCAGTTCTTC.

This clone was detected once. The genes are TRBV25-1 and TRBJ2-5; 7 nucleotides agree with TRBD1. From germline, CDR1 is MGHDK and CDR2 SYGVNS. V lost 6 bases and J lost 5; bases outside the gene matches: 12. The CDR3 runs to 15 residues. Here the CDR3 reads CASSPILTGLETQYF. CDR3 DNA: TGTGCCAGCAGCCCGATCCTGACAGGGTTGGAGACCCAGTACTTC.

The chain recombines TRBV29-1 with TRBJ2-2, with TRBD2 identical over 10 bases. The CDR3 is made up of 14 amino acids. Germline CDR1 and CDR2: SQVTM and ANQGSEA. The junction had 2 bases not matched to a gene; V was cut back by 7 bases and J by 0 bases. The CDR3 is CSAGLAANTGELFF. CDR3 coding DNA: TGCAGCGCAGGACTAGCGGCGAACACCGGGGAGCTGTTTTTT.

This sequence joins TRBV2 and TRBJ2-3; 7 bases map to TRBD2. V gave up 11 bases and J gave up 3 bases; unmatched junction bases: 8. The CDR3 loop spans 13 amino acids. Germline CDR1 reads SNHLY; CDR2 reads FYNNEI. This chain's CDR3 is CAGSGFGTDTQYF. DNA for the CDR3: TGTGCCGGTAGCGGGTTTGGTACAGATACGCAGTATTTT.

The CDR3 sequence is CAQLAGGIHTYEQYF. The DNA for the CDR3 is TGTGCCCAACTAGCGGGGGGGATACACACCTACGAGCAGTACTTC. The V gene is TRBV6-4, the J gene TRBJ2-7; 13 positions agree with TRBD2. This CDR3 is 15 amino acids long. Trimming removed 11 bases from V and 2 bases from J; junction bases left unmatched: 9. CDR1 MRHNA and CDR2 SNTAGT come from the germline V gene.